This T cell receptor beta chain was found in a study of T cells in narcolepsy. In the study overall: Patients with NT1 or NT2 and healthy control donors were enrolled.

In the case of this clone: Its antigen is unknown.

The germline V gene encodes CDR1 LGHNA and CDR2 YNFKEQ. V gave up 0 bases and J gave up 5 bases, with 11 bases separating them. The CDR3 covers 15 residues. Study-level results: HCRT-specific and TRIB2-specific autoreactive clonotypes appeared among same-patient CSF and blood CD4+ clonotypes.

TCRdb keeps only in-frame clones here, not all; method: immunoSEQ multiplex PCR. Of some 20,000 clones in the sample, 80% to 85% were seen once. The sequencing input was memory (CD45RA-) CD4+ T cells from blood. The clonotype comes from a human donor in good health. This chain connects TRBV4-2 to TRBJ2-4, with D maybe TRBD1 (6 bases). CDR3 nucleotide sequence: TGTGCCAGCAGCCAAGAACAGGGAAGGGAAAACATTCAGTACTTC. Translated: CASSQEQGRENIQYF.